These 13 T cell receptor beta chains originate from one sample sequenced in a study of blood T cells in healthy people across ages. A second PCR, run for about 6 to 11 cycles, used a sample-barcoded 5' primer plus a J-beta primer mix. MiXCR was run by TCRdb on the 5' RACE reads, yielding one entry per CDR3 protein. The top ten clones hold 9.4% of a sample with roughly 800,000 distinct CDR3 sequences, roughly 25% of them seen once. The data were also submitted as part of a second study, on T cells of mothers and their children.

The material sequenced was blood. These TCRs come from a boy between 10 and 17 years old in good health.

V gene TRBV7-8 combines with J gene TRBJ2-2; weak D call: TRBD2 (6 bases). Looked up from germline, CDR1 is SGHVS and CDR2 is FQNEAQ. V shed 2 bases and J shed 0 bases, with 10 bases lying between them. This CDR3 has 16 amino acids. The CDR3 DNA sequence: TGTGCCAGCAGCTTAAGGCGGGGAGCGAACACCGGGGAGCTGTTTTTT. Translation: CASSLRRGANTGELFF.

The V call is TRBV7-6, the J call TRBJ2-3; D gene ambiguous. Germline CDR1 and CDR2: SGHVS and FNYEAQ. The CDR3 sequence is 14 residues long. V was pared by 5 bases and J by 5 bases, with 14 bases between. CDR3: CASSPLADRDTQYF. The CDR3 bases are TGTGCCAGCAGCCCATTGGCGGACCGAGATACGCAGTATTTT.

In its sample, this clonotype was seen a few times. The CDR3 is CASSHGQSAYNEQFF. The CDR3 nucleotides are TGCGCCAGCAGCCATGGACAGTCCGCCTACAATGAGCAGTTCTTC. The V gene is TRBV4-3, the J gene TRBJ2-1; D may be TRBD1 (6 bases). The CDR3 loop spans 15 amino acids. V dropped 3 bases and J dropped 2 bases, with 11 bases sitting between them. Germline V CDR1 and CDR2: LGHNA, YSLEER.

This rearrangement joins TRBV7-2 to TRBJ2-1; no clear D gene. V lost 1 base and J lost 6, with 10 bases in between. CDR1 is SGHTA, CDR2 FQGNSA, per germline. The CDR3 has 14 amino acids. For the CDR3, the DNA is TGTGCCAGCAGCTTAGTGCCCCGCGGCAATGAGCAGTTCTTC. Translation gives CASSLVPRGNEQFF.

The rearrangement joins TRBV20-1 to TRBJ2-1; TRBD2 matches at 11 bases. The ends lost 0 bases at V and 9 bases at J; junction bases unmatched: 13. CDR3 length: 17 residues. Looked up from germline, CDR1 is DFQATT and CDR2 is SNEGSKA (reference sequence). CDR3 in DNA: TGCAGTGCTAGAGATAGTACCGGTAGCGGGGGGGCCGGTGAGCAGTTCTTC. This sequence encodes CSARDSTGSGGAGEQFF.

The CDR3 is CASSLGRTDQIQYF. The CDR3 DNA sequence: TGTGCCAGCAGCTTAGGGAGGACTGATCAAATTCAGTACTTC. The V gene is TRBV11-2, the J gene TRBJ2-4, with a tentative D call TRBD2 (5 bases). From germline, CDR1 is SGHAT and CDR2 FQNNGV. The CDR3 contains 14 residues. With 1 base removed from V and 10 bases from J, the gap between germline ends came to 14 bases.

The rearrangement joins TRBV29-1 to TRBJ2-5, with a possible D match to TRBD2 (5 bases). Germline V lookup: CDR1 SQVTM, CDR2 ANQGSEA. Trimming removed 0 bases at V and 1 base at J, with 9 bases between. The CDR3 length is 14 residues. The CDR3 protein is CSVEDTSPQETQYF. The CDR3, as DNA: TGCAGCGTTGAAGACACTAGTCCCCAAGAGACCCAGTACTTC.

The chain combines TRBV19 with TRBJ1-5; 9 nucleotides agree with TRBD1. CDR1 and CDR2 from the germline V gene are LNHDA and SQIVND (reference sequence). The V gene end was trimmed by 6 bases and the J gene end by 3 bases; junction bases not matched to a gene: 9. This CDR3 has 16 residues. CDR3 bases: TGTGCCAGTAGACCCTTGGACAGGGGAGACAATCAGCCCCAGCATTTT. Encoded protein: CASRPLDRGDNQPQHF.

The rearrangement joins TRBV29-1 to TRBJ2-1; no definite D call. CDR3 size: 15 residues. The germline V gene encodes CDR1 SQVTM and CDR2 ANQGSEA. The V end was cut by 5 bases, the J end by 3 bases, with 17 bases between. CDR3 amino acids: CSVLGGAPNYNEQFF. CDR3 DNA: TGCAGCGTTTTAGGCGGAGCACCAAACTACAATGAGCAGTTCTTC.

The chain links TRBV12-3 or TRBV12-4 to TRBJ2-5; D may be TRBD1 (6 bases). The end of the DNA is better explained by TRBJ2-1, so the J call may be wrong. This CDR3 comprises 14 residues. CDR3 amino acids: CASIPPEGGTEQFF. CDR3 DNA: TGTGCCAGCATTCCTCCAGAAGGGGGAACTGAGCAGTTCTTC.

This clonotype was detected ten times or more. The rearrangement uses TRBV11-2 and TRBJ2-7, with D perhaps matching TRBD1 (6 bases). The CDR3 sequence is 13 residues long. Germline V gene data show CDR1 as SGHAT and CDR2 as FQNNGV. V lost 2 bases, J lost 3 bases, and 8 bases lay in between. CDR3 coding DNA: TGTGCCAGCAGCTTACAGGGGTACTACGAGCAGTACTTC. Translating it yields CASSLQGYYEQYF.

This clonotype was seen a few times. CDR3 DNA sequence: TGCAGTGCTAGTTTCAGCGGGAGGGGGTACAATGAGCAGTTCTTC. It specifies CSASFSGRGYNEQFF. The V and J genes are TRBV20-1 and TRBJ2-1; 10 positions agree with TRBD2. V lost 3 bases, J lost 4 bases, and 6 bases stayed unmatched. CDR1 DFQATT and CDR2 SNEGSKA come from the germline V gene (reference sequence). The CDR3 loop spans 15 amino acids.

The chain combines TRBV20-1 with TRBJ2-3, with D perhaps matching TRBD1 or TRBD2 (5 bases each). V was trimmed by 4 bases and J by 0 bases, leaving 14 bases between them. Germline loops: CDR1 DFQATT, CDR2 SNEGSKA (reference sequence). This CDR3 contains 15 residues. CDR3 amino acids: CSATWDVASTDTQYF. In DNA, the CDR3 is TGCAGTGCTACCTGGGACGTCGCTAGCACAGATACGCAGTATTTT.